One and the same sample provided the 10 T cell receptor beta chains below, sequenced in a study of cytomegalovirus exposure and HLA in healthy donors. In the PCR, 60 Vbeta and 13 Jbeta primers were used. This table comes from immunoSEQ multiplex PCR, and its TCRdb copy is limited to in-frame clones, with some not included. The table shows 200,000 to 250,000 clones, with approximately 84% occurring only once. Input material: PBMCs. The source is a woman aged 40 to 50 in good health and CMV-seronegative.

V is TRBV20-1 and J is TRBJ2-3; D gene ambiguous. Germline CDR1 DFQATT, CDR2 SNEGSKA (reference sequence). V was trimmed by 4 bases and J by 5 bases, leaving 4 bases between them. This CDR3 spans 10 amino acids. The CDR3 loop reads CSATGDTQYF. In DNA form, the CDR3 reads TGCAGTGCTACGGGAGATACGCAGTATTTT.

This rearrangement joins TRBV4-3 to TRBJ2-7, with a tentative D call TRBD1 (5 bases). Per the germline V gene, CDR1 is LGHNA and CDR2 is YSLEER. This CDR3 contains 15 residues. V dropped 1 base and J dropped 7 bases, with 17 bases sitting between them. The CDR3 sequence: CASSQATRAPWEQYF. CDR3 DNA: TGCGCCAGCAGCCAAGCTACCAGGGCGCCATGGGAGCAGTACTTC.

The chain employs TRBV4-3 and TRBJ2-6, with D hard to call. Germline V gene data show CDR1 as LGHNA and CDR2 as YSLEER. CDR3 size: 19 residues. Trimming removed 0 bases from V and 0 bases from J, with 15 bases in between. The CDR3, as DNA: TGCGCCAGCAGCCAAGATCCGCACGCTCTTAGCTCTGGGGCCAACGTCCTGACTTTC. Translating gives CASSQDPHALSSGANVLTF.

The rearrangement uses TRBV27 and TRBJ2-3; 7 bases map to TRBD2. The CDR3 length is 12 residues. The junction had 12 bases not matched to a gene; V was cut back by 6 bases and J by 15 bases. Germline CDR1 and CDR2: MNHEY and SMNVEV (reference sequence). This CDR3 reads CASRPPSGASYF. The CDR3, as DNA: TGTGCCAGCAGACCACCCAGCGGGGCCAGCTATTTT.

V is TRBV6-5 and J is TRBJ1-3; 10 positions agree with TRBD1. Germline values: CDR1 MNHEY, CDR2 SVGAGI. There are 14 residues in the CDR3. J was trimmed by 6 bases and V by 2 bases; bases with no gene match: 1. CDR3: CASSYDRGQNTIYF. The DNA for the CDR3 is TGTGCCAGCAGTTACGACAGGGGGCAAAACACCATATATTTT.

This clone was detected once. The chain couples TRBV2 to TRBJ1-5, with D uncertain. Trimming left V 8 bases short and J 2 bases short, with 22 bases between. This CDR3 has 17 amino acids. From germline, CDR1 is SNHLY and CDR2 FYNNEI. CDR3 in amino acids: CASAAGLGLAGNQPQHF. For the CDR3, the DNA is TGTGCCAGCGCTGCAGGACTGGGCCTTGCTGGCAATCAGCCCCAGCATTTT.

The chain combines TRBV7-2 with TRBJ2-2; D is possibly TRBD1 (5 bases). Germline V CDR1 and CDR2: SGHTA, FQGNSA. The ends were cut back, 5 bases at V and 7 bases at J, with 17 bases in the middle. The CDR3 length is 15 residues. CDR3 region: CASSLNRMLGGELFF. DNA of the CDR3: TGTGCCAGCAGCCTCAACAGGATGCTAGGCGGGGAGCTGTTTTTT.

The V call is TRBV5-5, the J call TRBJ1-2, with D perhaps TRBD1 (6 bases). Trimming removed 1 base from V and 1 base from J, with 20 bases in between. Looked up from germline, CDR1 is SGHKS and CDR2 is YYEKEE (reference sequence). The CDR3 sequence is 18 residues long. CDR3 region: CASSLSWVRGQFNYGYTF. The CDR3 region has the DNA TGTGCCAGCAGCTTGTCGTGGGTGCGCGGACAGTTTAACTATGGCTACACCTTC.

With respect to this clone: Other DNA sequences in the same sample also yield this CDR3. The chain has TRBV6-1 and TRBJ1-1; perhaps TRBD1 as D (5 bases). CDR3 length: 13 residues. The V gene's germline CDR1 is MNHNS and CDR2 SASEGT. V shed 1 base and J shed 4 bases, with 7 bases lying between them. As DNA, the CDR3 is TGTGCCAGCAGTGAAGAAAGGGGCACTGAAGCTTTCTTT. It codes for CASSEERGTEAFF.

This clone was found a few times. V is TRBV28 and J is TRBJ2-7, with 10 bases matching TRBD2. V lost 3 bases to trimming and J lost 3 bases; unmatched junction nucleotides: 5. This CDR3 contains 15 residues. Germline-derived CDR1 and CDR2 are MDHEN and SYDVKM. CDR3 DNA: TGTGCCAGCAGTTTTGCCCTAGCGGGGGTCTACGAGCAGTACTTC. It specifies CASSFALAGVYEQYF.